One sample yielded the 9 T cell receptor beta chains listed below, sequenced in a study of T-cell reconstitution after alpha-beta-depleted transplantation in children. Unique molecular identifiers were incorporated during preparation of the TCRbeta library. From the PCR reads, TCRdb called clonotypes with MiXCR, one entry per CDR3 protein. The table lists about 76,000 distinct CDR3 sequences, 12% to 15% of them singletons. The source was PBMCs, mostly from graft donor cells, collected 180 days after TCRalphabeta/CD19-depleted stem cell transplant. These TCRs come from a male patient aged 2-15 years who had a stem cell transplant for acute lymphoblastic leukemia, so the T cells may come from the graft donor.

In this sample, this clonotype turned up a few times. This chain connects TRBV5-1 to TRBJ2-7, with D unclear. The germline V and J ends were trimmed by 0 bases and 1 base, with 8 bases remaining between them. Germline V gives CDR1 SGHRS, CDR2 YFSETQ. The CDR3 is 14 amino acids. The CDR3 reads CASSLAAGSYEQYF. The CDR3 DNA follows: TGCGCCAGCAGCTTGGCTGCCGGGTCCTACGAGCAGTACTTC.

In DNA, the CDR3 is TGCAGTGCTAGGGGGCCAGGAGCTGGGTATGGCTACACCTTC. Its translation: CSARGPGAGYGYTF. The chain carries TRBV20-1 and TRBJ1-2; the D gene is possibly TRBD1 (5 bases). Per the germline V gene, CDR1 is DFQATT and CDR2 is SNEGSKA (reference sequence). With 3 bases removed from V and 5 bases from J, the gap between germline ends came to 16 bases. The CDR3 extends over 14 amino acids.

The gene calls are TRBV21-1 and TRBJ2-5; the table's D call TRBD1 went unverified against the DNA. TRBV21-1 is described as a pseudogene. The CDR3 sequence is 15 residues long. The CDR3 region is CASSKAGQTQETQYF. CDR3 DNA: TGTGCCAGCAGCAAAGCGGGACAGACTCAAGAGACCCAGTACTTC.

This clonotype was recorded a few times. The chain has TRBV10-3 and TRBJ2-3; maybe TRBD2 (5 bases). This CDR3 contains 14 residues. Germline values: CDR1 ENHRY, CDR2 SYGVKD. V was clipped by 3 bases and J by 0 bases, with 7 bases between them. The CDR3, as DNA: TGTGCCATCAGTGATTCTAGCAGCACAGATACGCAGTATTTT. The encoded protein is CAISDSSSTDTQYF.

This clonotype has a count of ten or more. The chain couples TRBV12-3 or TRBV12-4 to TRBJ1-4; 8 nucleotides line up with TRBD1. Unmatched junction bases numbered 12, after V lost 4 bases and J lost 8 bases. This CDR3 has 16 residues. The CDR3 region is CASSYWAGTGREKLFF. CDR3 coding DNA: TGTGCCAGCAGTTATTGGGCCGGGACAGGTCGGGAAAAACTGTTTTTT.

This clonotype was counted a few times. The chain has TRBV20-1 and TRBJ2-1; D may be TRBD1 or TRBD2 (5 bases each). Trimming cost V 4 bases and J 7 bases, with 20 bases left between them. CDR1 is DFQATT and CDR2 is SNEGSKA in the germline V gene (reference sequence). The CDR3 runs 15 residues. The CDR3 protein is CSANAGTAPRNEQFF. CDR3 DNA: TGCAGTGCTAACGCCGGGACCGCCCCTAGGAATGAGCAGTTCTTC.

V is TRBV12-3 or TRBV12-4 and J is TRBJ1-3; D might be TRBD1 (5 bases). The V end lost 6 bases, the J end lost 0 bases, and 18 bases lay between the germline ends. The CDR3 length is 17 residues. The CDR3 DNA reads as TGTGCCAGCAGGGCCGAGAAGGGGCCCTACTCTGGAAACACCATATATTTT. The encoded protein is CASRAEKGPYSGNTIYF.

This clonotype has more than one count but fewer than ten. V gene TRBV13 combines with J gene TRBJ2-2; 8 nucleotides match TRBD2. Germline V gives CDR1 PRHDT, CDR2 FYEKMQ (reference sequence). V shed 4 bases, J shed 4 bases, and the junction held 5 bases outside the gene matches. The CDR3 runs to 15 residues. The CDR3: CASSYDGRGTGELFF. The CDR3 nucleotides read TGTGCCAGCAGCTACGACGGGAGGGGCACCGGGGAGCTGTTTTTT.

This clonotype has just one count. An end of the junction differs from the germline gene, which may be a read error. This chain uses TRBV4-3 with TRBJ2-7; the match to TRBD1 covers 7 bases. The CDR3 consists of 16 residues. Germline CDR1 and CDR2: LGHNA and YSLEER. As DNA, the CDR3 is TGCCCCAGCAGCCAAGGGGTCGGGACAGCCTCCTACGAGCAGTACTTC. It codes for CPSSQGVGTASYEQYF.